This TCR beta chain was documented in a study of blood T cell repertoires in COVID-19. Produced via immunoSEQ multiplex PCR; TCRdb's table is partial and in-frame only. The top ten clones hold about 7.6% of a sample with 250,000 or so clones, around 90% of them seen once. The length of the CDR3 is 13 residues. From germline, CDR1 is SQVTM and CDR2 ANQGSEA. Trimming removed 3 bases at V and 2 bases at J, with 11 bases between. This chain links TRBV29-1 with TRBJ2-7, with a tentative D call TRBD2 (6 bases). This TCR was sampled from a woman in her 70s with active or convalescent COVID-19. The specimen was peripheral blood. CDR3 nucleotide sequence: TGCAGCGTTGAGGAGGGAGCCCCCTACGAGCAGTACTTC. Translating it yields CSVEEGAPYEQYF.